This is a list of T cell receptor beta chains from one sample in a study of T-cell memory formation after mild COVID-19. Each CDR3 protein is one row after TCRdb ran MiXCR on the 5' RACE reads. The data contain roughly 620,000 distinct CDR3 sequences, about a sixth of them singletons. The specimen was PBMCs or a T cell subset sorted from them (not recorded which). All receptors come from an adult woman who had mild COVID-19 (a few samples of this study predate the infection). Cell type and time point are not known. Both conserved end residues are part of each CDR3. Fields, in order: V gene, clone size, D gene, J gene, CDR3 protein, CDR3 DNA. D genes are given only for firm matches. Only some rows state a clone size, as once, few, many or a class for expanded clones.

TRBV12-3/TRBV12-4	.	TRBD2	TRBJ2-2	CASSPEGLAGPGELFF	TGTGCCAGCAGTCCAGAGGGACTAGCGGGGCCCGGGGAGCTGTTTTTT
TRBV18	few	.	TRBJ1-6	CASSLPGYSPLHF	TGTGCCAGCTCATTACCGGGGTATTCACCCCTCCACTTT
TRBV4-2	few	.	TRBJ1-2	CASSQGTGPNYGYTF	TGTGCCAGCAGCCAAGGTACGGGGCCCAACTATGGCTACACCTTC
TRBV9	.	TRBD2	TRBJ2-5	CASTRTSGVPETQYF	TGTGCCAGCACTCGGACTAGCGGGGTTCCCGAGACCCAGTACTTC
TRBV7-8	.	TRBD2	TRBJ2-3	CASSPTGTSGPPGADTQYF	TGTGCCAGCAGCCCAACCGGGACTAGCGGTCCCCCAGGGGCAGATACGCAGTATTTT
TRBV10-3	.	.	TRBJ1-2	CAIRGTGTNYGYTF	TGTGCCATCAGGGGAACAGGGACTAACTATGGCTACACCTTC
TRBV7-8	.	TRBD2	TRBJ2-3	CASSRLAQSTDTQYF	TGTGCCAGCAGCCGACTAGCACAGAGCACAGATACGCAGTATTTT
TRBV28	.	.	TRBJ1-6	CASSLRTGTLPNSPLHF	TGTGCCAGCAGTTTGCGTACCGGGACACTGCCAAATTCACCCCTCCACTTT
TRBV27	few	.	TRBJ2-2	CASSLLIRVKTGELFF	TGTGCCAGCAGTTTATTAATCAGGGTGAAAACCGGGGAGCTGTTTTTT
TRBV4-1	.	.	TRBJ2-5	CASSPRQAPQETQYF	TGCGCCAGCAGCCCGAGACAGGCACCCCAAGAGACCCAGTACTTC
TRBV7-9	.	.	TRBJ1-1	CASSLAMTINTEAFF	TGTGCCAGCAGCTTAGCAATGACTATTAACACTGAAGCTTTCTTT
TRBV12-3/TRBV12-4	few	TRBD1	TRBJ1-1	CASSPAGTEDTEAFF	TGTGCCAGCAGCCCAGCGGGGACAGAGGACACTGAAGCTTTCTTT
TRBV12-3/TRBV12-4	few	TRBD2	TRBJ2-1	CASSGTILYNEQFF	TGTGCCAGCAGCGGGACTATCCTCTACAATGAGCAGTTCTTC
TRBV4-1	few	.	TRBJ2-1	CASSHPLLGGSSYNEQFF	TGCGCCAGCAGCCACCCACTACTAGGAGGAAGCTCCTACAATGAGCAGTTCTTC
TRBV5-1	.	TRBD2	TRBJ2-3	CASRSGGPQDTQYF	TGCGCCAGCAGAAGCGGGGGGCCCCAGGATACGCAGTATTTT
TRBV4-2	few	.	TRBJ2-3	CASSQFRNTDTQYF	TGTGCCAGCAGCCAATTCCGGAACACAGATACGCAGTATTTT
TRBV29-1	.	TRBD1	TRBJ2-1	CSVYPGQGSNEQFF	TGCAGCGTTTACCCGGGACAGGGAAGCAATGAGCAGTTCTTC
TRBV30	.	.	TRBJ1-4	CAWSVGAANEKLFF	TGTGCCTGGAGTGTGGGGGCGGCTAATGAAAAACTGTTTTTT
TRBV7-8	.	.	TRBJ1-2	CASSLVRGRLDYGYTF	TGTGCCAGCAGCTTAGTTCGGGGGCGCTTAGACTATGGCTACACCTTC
TRBV5-1	few	.	TRBJ2-3	CASSLERGATDTQYF	TGCGCCAGCAGCTTGGAACGGGGAGCCACAGATACGCAGTATTTT
TRBV5-1	.	.	TRBJ2-7	CASSLYRGSSTYEQYF	TGCGCCAGCAGCTTGTATCGGGGCAGCTCTACCTACGAGCAGTACTTC
TRBV29-1	.	TRBD2	TRBJ2-3	CSVDGGAGTQYF	TGCAGCGTTGACGGGGGGGCTGGTACGCAGTATTTT
TRBV6-6	.	TRBD1	TRBJ2-2	CASSRQGESGELFF	TGTGCCAGCAGCCGACAGGGGGAGTCCGGGGAGCTGTTTTTT
TRBV7-9	many	.	TRBJ2-7	CASSFGDYEQYF	TGTGCCAGCAGCTTTGGAGACTACGAGCAGTACTTC
TRBV5-1	.	TRBD1	TRBJ1-4	CASSQDRSNEKLFF	TGCGCCAGCAGCCAGGACAGGAGTAATGAAAAACTGTTTTTT
TRBV24-1	.	TRBD2	TRBJ2-7	CATSDSHSGRASYEQYF	TGTGCCACCAGTGACTCCCATAGCGGGAGGGCCTCCTACGAGCAGTACTTC
TRBV20-1	.	TRBD2	TRBJ2-7	CSASSGRVEQYF	TGCAGTGCTAGTTCCGGGAGGGTCGAGCAGTACTTC
TRBV20-1	.	.	TRBJ2-4	CSARIQGTKNIQYF	TGCAGTGCTCGGATACAGGGGACTAAAAACATTCAGTACTTC